This entry describes one TCR beta chain. This clone was counted at least ten times. Its antigen is currently not known. The junction differs from germline at one of its ends, possibly a read error. This sample was included in a study of blood T cell repertoires in COVID-19 (dated by TCRdb to about 2020). Context from the whole study: Collaborator samples came from the United States, Italy and Spain and covered acute and convalescent phases of COVID-19. Where available, HLA class I and class II types were taken from metadata supplied by the sample provider and were not determined by assay-based typing. The dataset comprised deeply sampled blood TCRbeta repertoires from subjects exposed to, actively infected with, or recovered from COVID-19. The material from the prospective study consisted of cDNA or gDNA derived from T cells, B-cell-depleted T cells, or PBMCs. The repertoires were released in a freely available public database meant as a resource for research on the immune response to SARS-CoV-2. Nearly every sample came with metadata listing a de-identified subject ID, COVID-19 status, age in years and sex. Samples were obtained from the ongoing ImmuneRACE study (first 160 participants) and from over 1,000 subjects provided by 6 global collaborators. Here is what the overall study found, with its caveats: The amount of clinical and demographic metadata varied by source and participant and was provided uncurated.

Whole blood was collected in K2EDTA tubes by collaborating institutions according to the institutions' own protocols. For TCRbeta analysis, collaborator samples were shipped as frozen whole blood, as isolated PBMCs, or as DNA extracted from either sample type. The immunoSEQ Assay, a bias-controlled multiplex PCR, was used to amplify TCRbeta CDR3 regions from genomic DNA. As for the authors' bioinformatics: Nucleated cell counts per sample were estimated from amplification of reference gene primers within the assay. To quantify the absolute abundance of each unique TCRbeta CDR3 rearrangement, sequence reads were collapsed and filtered. For each sample, productive Simpson clonality was calculated by taking the square root of Simpson's diversity index across productive rearrangements. TCRdb obtained this table from immuneACCESS and retained in-frame rearrangements with V and J assigned. These tables miss some clones; where compared with another copy, unresolved V genes account for less than half of the shortfall, and the remainder is unexplained. V and J calls and clone size are given by that table; D and trimming were obtained from the DNA. For this sample the table gives 95,000 to 150,000 clones, of which 70% to 90% were detected only once. The top ten clonotypes cover 1.5% of the sample.

The CDR3 runs 16 residues from the cysteine to the phenylalanine. The CDR3 DNA has 48 bases and is translated from base 1. Sequences SSHAT (CDR1) and FNYEAQ (CDR2) are obtained from the germline V gene (reference sequence). Sequencing was carried out using peripheral blood. The sequence was collected from a human donor in a cohort sampled during active COVID-19. The chain employs TRBV7-7 and TRBJ2-1; 10 junctional bases match TRBD2. The sequenced DNA: TGTGCTAGCAGCCTTACCGGGACTAGCGTGGGCGGTGAGCAGTTCTTC. Its amino acids are CASSLTGTSVGGEQFF.